The T cell receptor (beta chain) under discussion was sequenced for a study of T cells in Graves' hyperthyroidism and ophthalmopathy. Study in general: Peripheral blood specimens were obtained at initial diagnosis, prior to any treatment.

Study-wide findings and caveats: A 13 V-J model separated ophthalmopathy from stable hyperthyroidism.

For this clonotype: Its specificity is not known. Given a much more abundant clone one base away, this may be a read error.

RNA transcripts served as the template for amplifying TCR beta CDR3 regions. HTBI primers drove first-round RT-PCR of the TCR CDR3. MiXCR was run by TCRdb on the multiplex PCR reads, yielding one entry per CDR3 protein. Of 300,000 to 500,000 distinct CDR3 sequences in the sample, just under 15% were seen once. Extraction of PBMCs used 8.5 to 10 ml of fresh peripheral blood. The TCR originated in a woman aged 25 to 39 with Graves' hyperthyroidism. Material: blood.

CDR3 sequence: CASSWTSGGYNEQFF. In nucleotides, the CDR3 is TGTGCCAGCAGTTGGACTAGCGGGGGGTACAATGAGCAGTTCTTC. The rearrangement joins TRBV12-3 or TRBV12-4 to TRBJ2-1; 14 bases are a match to TRBD2. The CDR3 has 15 amino acids. V was clipped by 4 bases and J by 4 bases; unmatched bases: 0.